This entry concerns a single T cell receptor (beta chain). Its matching antigen is unknown. The sample originates from a study of cytomegalovirus exposure and HLA in healthy donors. General observations from the study: Reports state that TCR beta sequences accurately predicted most subjects' HLA-A and HLA-B alleles.

PCR amplification relied on 60 Vbeta primers (plus 13 Jbeta primers). Measured with immunoSEQ multiplex PCR; TCRdb has only the in-frame clones, and not every one. Here the sample spans 95,000 to 150,000 clones, 65% to 85% being singletons. The TCR comes from a man in his fifties in good health and CMV-seronegative. The sequenced material came from PBMCs.

CDR3: CASSRPRDRGLNTEAFF. CDR3 nucleotide sequence: TGTGCCAGTAGTAGGCCCCGGGACAGGGGGCTGAACACTGAAGCTTTCTTT. The gene calls are TRBV19 and TRBJ1-1; 12 bases are shared with TRBD1. CDR1 and CDR2 (germline): LNHDA, SQIVND (reference sequence). CDR3 length equals 17 residues. V lost 4 bases to trimming and J lost 0 bases; unmatched junction nucleotides: 6. Full variable domain (remainder filled in from reference TRBV19 and TRBJ1-1): DGGITQSPKYLFRKEGQNVTLSCEQNLNHDAMYWYRQDPGQGLRLIYYSQIVNDFQKGDIAEGYSVSREKKESFPLTVTSAQKNPTAFYLCASSRPRDRGLNTEAFFGQGTRLTVV.